This TCR beta chain was captured in a study of human thymus T cells. General study findings and limits: Related research found strongly overlapping thymic repertoires in unrelated individuals. Thymic and blood repertoires seemed to favor certain V and J genes.

Germline values: CDR1 ENHRY, CDR2 SYGVKD. V was trimmed by 2 bases and J by 7 bases, leaving 20 bases between them. The CDR3 is made up of 17 amino acids. The assay was immunoSEQ multiplex PCR, and TCRdb's table has in-frame clones only and misses some. The sample lists some 120,000 clones; over 85% were seen once. Resections removed during corrective heart surgery provided the thymus tissue used. Corrective surgery for congenital heart defects was being performed on the healthy Finnish infants who served as donors. Remarks on this clone: No antigen is known for it.

The sequence was collected from a boy under two years old with a congenital heart defect but otherwise immunologically healthy. The J gene is TRBJ1-4, the V gene TRBV10-3; D is perhaps TRBD1 (6 bases). The specimen was thymus tissue. The DNA of the CDR3 is TGTGCCATCAGTGAGCCACAATCAGGGGCCGCTGTTGAAAAACTGTTTTTT. It codes for CAISEPQSGAAVEKLFF.